This TCR beta chain was identified during a study of cytomegalovirus exposure and HLA in healthy donors. Primers included in the PCR were 60 Vbeta and 13 Jbeta primers. This table comes from immunoSEQ multiplex PCR, and its TCRdb copy is limited to in-frame clones, with some not included. The table includes 150,000 to 200,000 clones, roughly four fifths detected once. This CDR3 has 19 residues. Germline CDR1 is KGHSH and CDR2 is LQKENI. V was clipped by 3 bases and J by 0 bases; unmatched bases: 12. The chain is built from TRBV18 and TRBJ1-4, with 8 bases lining up with TRBD1. This sequence was found in a girl under 18 in good health and CMV-seropositive. The specimen sequenced was PBMCs. The CDR3 DNA sequence: TGTGCCAGCTCACCTTATCCAGGGGGCTCCGATGCAACTAATGAAAAACTGTTTTTT. This sequence encodes CASSPYPGGSDATNEKLFF.